This T cell receptor beta chain was obtained from a study of T cells in tuberculosis. Study in general: A South African cohort included IGRA-negative adolescents, latently infected IGRA-positive adolescents and adults with active tuberculosis. Study-level results: Samples were chosen by availability of cryopreserved specimens.

Worth noting for this clone: As yet, its antigen is unknown.

Profiled with immunoSEQ multiplex PCR; TCRdb holds only in-frame clones, not every one. The sample has roughly 41,000 clones; about 94% are singletons. This CDR3 spans 13 amino acids. Germline V gene lookup returns CDR1 SGHKS and CDR2 YYEKEE (reference sequence). Trimming cost V 1 base and J 4 bases, with 8 bases left between them. Sequenced material: PBMCs. This receptor was identified in a donor between 5 and 29 years old with latent tuberculosis or without tuberculosis infection. Some clones in this sample may be carry-over from other donors' samples. The V and J genes are TRBV5-5 and TRBJ1-2; D not resolved. The CDR3 region has the DNA TGTGCCAGCAGCTTGCCCACATTCTATGGCTACACCTTC. It codes for CASSLPTFYGYTF.